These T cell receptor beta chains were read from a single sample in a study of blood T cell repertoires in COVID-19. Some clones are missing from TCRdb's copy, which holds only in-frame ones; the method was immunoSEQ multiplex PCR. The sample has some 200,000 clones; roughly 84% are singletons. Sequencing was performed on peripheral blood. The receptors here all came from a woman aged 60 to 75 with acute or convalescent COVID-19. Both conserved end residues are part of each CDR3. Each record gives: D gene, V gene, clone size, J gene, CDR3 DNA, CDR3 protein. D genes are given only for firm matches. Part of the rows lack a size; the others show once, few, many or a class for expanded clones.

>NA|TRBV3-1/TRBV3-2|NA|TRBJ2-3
TGTGCCAGCAGCGAGCCCCTGAAATCTCACACGCAGTATTTT
CASSEPLKSHTQYF
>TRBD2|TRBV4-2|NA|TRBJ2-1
TGTGCCAGCAGCCAAGTCGGCTTAACTAGCGCCGGGGGCTCCTACAATGAGCAGTTCTTC
CASSQVGLTSAGGSYNEQFF
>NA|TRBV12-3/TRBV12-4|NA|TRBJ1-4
TGTGCCAGCAGTTCAAGCGGATACGAAAAACTGTTTTTT
CASSSSGYEKLFF
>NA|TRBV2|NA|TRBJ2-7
TGTGCCAGCAGAGAACAGGGTCCTACAGGCGAGCAGTACTTC
CASREQGPTGEQYF
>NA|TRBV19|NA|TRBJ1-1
TGTGCCAGTAGTAGCAGGGTTGGGATGAACACTGAAGCTTTCTTT
CASSSRVGMNTEAFF
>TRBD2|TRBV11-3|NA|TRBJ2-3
TGTGCCAGCAGCTTAGAGGGGAGCAGGGGGACTAGCGGGGTCCCTAGCACAGATACGCAGTATTTT
CASSLEGSRGTSGVPSTDTQYF
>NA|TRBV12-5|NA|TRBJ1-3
TGTGCTAGTGGCCCCGGGACTGCGGGAAACACCATATATTTT
CASGPGTAGNTIYF
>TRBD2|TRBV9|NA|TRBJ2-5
TGTGCCAGCAGCGTAGCTCCGACTAGCGGAACAGAGACCCAGTACTTC
CASSVAPTSGTETQYF
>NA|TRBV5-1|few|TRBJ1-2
TGCGCCAGCAGCTTGGGGGCAGAGAACTATGGCTACACCTTC
CASSLGAENYGYTF
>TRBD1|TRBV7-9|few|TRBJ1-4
TGTGCCAGCAGTTGGGGACAGGCGGCTAATGAAAAACTGTTTTTT
CASSWGQAANEKLFF
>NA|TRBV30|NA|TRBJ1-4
TGTGCCTGGAGTGTAGGAGGGTTGGATGAAAAACTGTTTTTT
CAWSVGGLDEKLFF
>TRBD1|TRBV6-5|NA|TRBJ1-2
TGTGCCAGCAGTTTTGGCGGACAGGGGTTCTATGGCTACACCTTC
CASSFGGQGFYGYTF
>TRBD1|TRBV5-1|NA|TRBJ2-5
TGCGCCAGCAGGCGAGCAGGGGGAGAGACCCAGTACTTC
CASRRAGGETQYF
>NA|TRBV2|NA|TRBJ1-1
TGTGCCAGCAGTCCTCTTGAAGCTTTCTTT
CASSPLEAFF
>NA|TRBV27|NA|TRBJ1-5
TGTGCCAGCAGTTTTGGGGGACACCGGGAGCCCCAGCATTTT
CASSFGGHREPQHF
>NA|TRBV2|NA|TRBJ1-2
TGTGCCAGCGTAGAAGTCCGGGGGGCAGGTGGCTACACCTTC
CASVEVRGAGGYTF
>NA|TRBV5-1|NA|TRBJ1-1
TGCGCCAGCAGCTTGGATGGGGGCTTTACTGAAGCTTTCTTT
CASSLDGGFTEAFF
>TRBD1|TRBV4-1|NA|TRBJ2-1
TGCGCCAGCAGCCAAGGACAGGGAAGTGGCAATGAGCAGTTCTTC
CASSQGQGSGNEQFF
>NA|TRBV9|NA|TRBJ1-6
TGTGCCAGCAGCGTAGACAGTTTCAGCTCCTATAATTCACCCCTCCACTTT
CASSVDSFSSYNSPLHF
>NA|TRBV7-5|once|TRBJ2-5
TGTGCCAGAAGCTTAGCCCGGACAGGGCGAGGAGAGACCCAGTACTTC
CARSLARTGRGETQYF
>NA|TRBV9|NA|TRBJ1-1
TGTGCCAGCAGCGTAGATCAGGTGAACACTGAAGCTTTCTTT
CASSVDQVNTEAFF
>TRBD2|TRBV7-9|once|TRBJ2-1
TGTGCCAGCAGCTTCGGGGGACTAGCCGTCGATGAGCAGTTCTTC
CASSFGGLAVDEQFF
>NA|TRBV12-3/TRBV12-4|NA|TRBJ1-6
TGTGCCAGCAGTCTGCAATCAGGGGCGGCCCTCCACTTT
CASSLQSGAALHF
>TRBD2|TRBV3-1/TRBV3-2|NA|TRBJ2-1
TGTGCCAGCAGCCCCCCTCTGACTAGCCACGAGCAGTTCTTC
CASSPPLTSHEQFF
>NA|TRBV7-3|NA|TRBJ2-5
TGTGCCAGCAGCTTAGTAGGGGGAGAGACCCAGTACTTC
CASSLVGGETQYF
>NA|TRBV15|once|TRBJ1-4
TGTGCCACCAGCAGGGACAGCTTTAATGAAAAACTGTTTTTT
CATSRDSFNEKLFF
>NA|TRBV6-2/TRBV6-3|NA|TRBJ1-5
TGTGCCAGCAGTTTACACAATCAGCCCCAGCATTTT
CASSLHNQPQHF
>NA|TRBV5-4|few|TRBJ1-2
TGTGCCAGCAGCCCTGAACGGACAGCTGCCTATGGCTACACCTTC
CASSPERTAAYGYTF
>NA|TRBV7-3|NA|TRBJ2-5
TGTGCCAGCAGCTTAATGGGGGGTTTGGGAGAGACCCAGTACTTC
CASSLMGGLGETQYF
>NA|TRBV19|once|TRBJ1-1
TGTGCCAGTAGTACGCAGGGGCAGAGCACTGAAGCTTTCTTT
CASSTQGQSTEAFF
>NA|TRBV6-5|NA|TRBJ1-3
TGTGCCAGCAGTTACGACACCTCTGGAAACACCATATATTTT
CASSYDTSGNTIYF
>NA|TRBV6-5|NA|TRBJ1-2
TGTGCCAGCAGCGCCCCAGCACAGGGCCTCTATGGCTACACCTTC
CASSAPAQGLYGYTF
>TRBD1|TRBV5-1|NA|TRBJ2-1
TGCGCCGCGGGGACCGGGACAGGGGCCCATGAGCAGTTCTTC
CAAGTGTGAHEQFF
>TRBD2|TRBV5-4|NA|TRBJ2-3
TGTGCCAGCAGCACGGGGGGTCAAACCGGTATCACGCAGTATTTT
CASSTGGQTGITQYF
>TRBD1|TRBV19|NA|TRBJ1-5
TGTGCCAGTAGTAGGGGGACAGGTCGGGATTATTATAGCAATCAGCCCCAGCATTTT
CASSRGTGRDYYSNQPQHF
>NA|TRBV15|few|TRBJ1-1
TGTGCCACCAGTGGGTCCCGAGGGAGCACTGAAGCTTTCTTT
CATSGSRGSTEAFF
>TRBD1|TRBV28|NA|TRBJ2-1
TGTGCCAGCGGACGACAGGGGGCCTACAATGAGCAGTTCTTC
CASGRQGAYNEQFF
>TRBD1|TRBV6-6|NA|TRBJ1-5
TGTGCCAGCAGTTACGCAAATAGACAGGGAAATCAGCCCCAGCATTTT
CASSYANRQGNQPQHF
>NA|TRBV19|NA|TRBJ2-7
TGTGCCAGTAGTAGTCCGGGGGTGCCCCACGAGCAGTACTTC
CASSSPGVPHEQYF
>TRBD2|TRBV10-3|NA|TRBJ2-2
TGTGCCATCAGGACGACTAGCCCCACCGGGGAGCTGTTTTTT
CAIRTTSPTGELFF
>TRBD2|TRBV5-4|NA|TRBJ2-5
TGTGCCAGCAGCTTGAGCGGGGGGGCCGGTGAGACCCAGTACTTC
CASSLSGGAGETQYF